These T cell receptor beta chains were read from a single sample in a study of control samples from healthy donors and cancer patients. Libraries were prepared by immunoSEQ multiplex PCR; TCRdb keeps only in-frame clonotypes and omits some of them. The sample lists 89,000 or so clones, around 87% occurring once. Sequencing was done on a sample of blood. The receptors derive from a middle-aged man in good health. Both conserved end residues are part of each CDR3. Each record gives: CDR3 length, J gene, V gene, D gene, clone size, CDR3 DNA, CDR3 protein. D genes are given only for firm matches. Not all rows give a size; the values are once, few, many and, for expanded clones, a class.

14	TRBJ2-7	TRBV7-2	.	.	TGTGCCAGCAGCTTTCCCTCAGGATCCTACGAGCAGTACTTC	CASSFPSGSYEQYF
11	TRBJ1-1	TRBV6-2/TRBV6-3	.	.	TGTGCCAGCAGCCAAGAGACTGAAGCTTTCTTT	CASSQETEAFF
15	TRBJ2-1	TRBV5-8	TRBD1	.	TGTGCCAGCAGCCTACAGGGGGAGGAGTACAATGAGCAGTTCTTC	CASSLQGEEYNEQFF
13	TRBJ1-4	TRBV19	.	.	TGTGCCAGTAGTATTTGGGTTCATGAAAAACTGTTTTTT	CASSIWVHEKLFF
14	TRBJ1-1	TRBV20-1	.	.	TGCAGTGCTAGTCTCCCAGACAGGAACACTGAAGCTTTCTTT	CSASLPDRNTEAFF
14	TRBJ1-2	TRBV6-5	.	.	TGTGCCAGCAGTCCTGTCGGTGGACGGTATGGCTACACCTTC	CASSPVGGRYGYTF
15	TRBJ2-1	TRBV3-1/TRBV3-2	TRBD2	.	TGTGCCAGCAGCCCCCAGCGGGAGGCCTACAATGAGCAGTTCTTC	CASSPQREAYNEQFF
15	TRBJ1-1	TRBV6-6	.	.	TGTGCCAGCAGTTACTCGAGGGGCTTGAACACTGAAGCTTTCTTT	CASSYSRGLNTEAFF
15	TRBJ2-7	TRBV7-2	.	once	TGTGCCAGCAGCTCGGACACCGGGACTGCCTACGAGCAGTACTTC	CASSSDTGTAYEQYF
14	TRBJ1-5	TRBV27	TRBD1	.	TGTGCCAGCAGCTCTGGACAGGGAAATCAGCCCCAGCATTTT	CASSSGQGNQPQHF
15	TRBJ2-7	TRBV7-3	TRBD2	.	TGTGCCAGCAGCGAACGACTAGCGGGAACCCACGAGCAGTACTTC	CASSERLAGTHEQYF
15	TRBJ2-3	TRBV7-9	TRBD2	.	TGTGCCAGCAGCCGCGTTAGCGGGTACACAGATACGCAGTATTTT	CASSRVSGYTDTQYF
14	TRBJ1-1	TRBV4-2	.	.	TGTGCCAGCAGCCAGAAAGGGACGAACACTGAAGCTTTCTTT	CASSQKGTNTEAFF
14	TRBJ2-7	TRBV18	.	.	TGTGCCAGCTCACGGGACGGTAGCTCCTACGAGCAGTACTTC	CASSRDGSSYEQYF
15	TRBJ1-4	TRBV3-1/TRBV3-2	TRBD1	.	TGTGCCAGCAGCCAACGGACAGGGTTCAATGAAAAACTGTTTTTT	CASSQRTGFNEKLFF
10	TRBJ1-1	TRBV13	.	.	TGTGCCAGCAGCGGATTCAAAGCTTTCTTT	CASSGFKAFF
13	TRBJ2-5	TRBV7-2	.	.	TGTGCCAGCAGCTTAGTAAAAGCGGAGACCCAGTACTTC	CASSLVKAETQYF
13	TRBJ1-1	TRBV19	TRBD1	.	TGTGCCAGTAGTTCGGGACAGGGTGTTGAAGCTTTCTTT	CASSSGQGVEAFF
15	TRBJ2-7	TRBV21-1	.	few	TGTGCCAGCAGCAGAAAAGCGGGAGTCGAATACGAGCAGTACTTC	CASSRKAGVEYEQYF
16	TRBJ2-5	TRBV6-5	TRBD2	.	TGTGCCAGCAGTTACTTCGCGGGAGCGAGTGGAGAGACCCAGTACTTC	CASSYFAGASGETQYF
11	TRBJ1-5	TRBV29-1	.	.	TGCAGCGTTGGGTGGAATCAGCCCCAGCATTTT	CSVGWNQPQHF
12	TRBJ2-7	TRBV24-1	.	.	TGTGCCACCCAGGGATACACCTACGAGCAGTACTTC	CATQGYTYEQYF
15	TRBJ2-1	TRBV7-8	TRBD2	.	TGTGCCAGCAGCCTGCGGGGGGGCAGGGACAATGAGCAGTTCTTC	CASSLRGGRDNEQFF
15	TRBJ2-1	TRBV24-1	TRBD2	.	TGTGCCACCAGTAAACTAGCGGGAGGTAACAATGAGCAGTTCTTC	CATSKLAGGNNEQFF
14	TRBJ2-1	TRBV15	TRBD1	once	TGTGCCACCAGGACAGGGGCCCTACAAAGTGAGCAGTTCTTC	CATRTGALQSEQFF
14	TRBJ2-7	TRBV2	TRBD1	.	TGTGCCAGCAGTTGGGGACAGGGTAATTACGAGCAGTACTTC	CASSWGQGNYEQYF
16	TRBJ1-3	TRBV10-1	.	.	TGCGCCAGCAGTGCCCCGGGAGCCACCTCTGGAAACACCATATATTTT	CASSAPGATSGNTIYF
13	TRBJ2-3	TRBV7-2	.	.	TGTGCCAGCAGCTTAAGTCCCACAGATACGCAGTATTTT	CASSLSPTDTQYF